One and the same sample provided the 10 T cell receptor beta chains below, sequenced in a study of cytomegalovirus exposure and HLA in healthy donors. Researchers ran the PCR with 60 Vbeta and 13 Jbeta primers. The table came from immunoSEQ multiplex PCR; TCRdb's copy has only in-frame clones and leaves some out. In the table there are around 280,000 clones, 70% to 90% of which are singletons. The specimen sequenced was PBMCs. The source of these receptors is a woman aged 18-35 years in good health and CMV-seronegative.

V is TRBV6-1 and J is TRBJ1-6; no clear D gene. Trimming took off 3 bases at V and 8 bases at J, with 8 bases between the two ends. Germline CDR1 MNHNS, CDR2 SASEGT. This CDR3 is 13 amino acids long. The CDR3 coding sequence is TGTGCCAGCAGTGACAGTAAATATTCACCCCTCCACTTT. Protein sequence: CASSDSKYSPLHF.

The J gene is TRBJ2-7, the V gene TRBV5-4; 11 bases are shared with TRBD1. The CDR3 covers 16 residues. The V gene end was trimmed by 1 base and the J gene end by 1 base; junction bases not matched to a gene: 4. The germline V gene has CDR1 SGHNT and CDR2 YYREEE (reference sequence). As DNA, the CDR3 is TGTGCCAGCAGCTTGCCGGGACAGGGGGTATCCTACGAGCAGTACTTC. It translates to CASSLPGQGVSYEQYF.

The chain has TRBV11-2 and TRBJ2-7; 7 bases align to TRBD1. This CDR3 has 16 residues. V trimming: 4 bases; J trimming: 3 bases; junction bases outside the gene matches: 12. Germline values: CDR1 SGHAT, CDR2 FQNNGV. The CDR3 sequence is CASSSLTNRGLYEQYF. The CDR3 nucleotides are TGTGCCAGCAGCTCCCTGACGAACAGGGGTCTCTACGAGCAGTACTTC.

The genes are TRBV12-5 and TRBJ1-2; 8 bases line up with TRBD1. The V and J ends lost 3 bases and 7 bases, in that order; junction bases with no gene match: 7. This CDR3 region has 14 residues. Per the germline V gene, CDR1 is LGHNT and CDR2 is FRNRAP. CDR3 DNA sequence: TGTGCTAGTGGTTTTACAGGGACAGGAGGTGGCTACACCTTC. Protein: CASGFTGTGGGYTF.

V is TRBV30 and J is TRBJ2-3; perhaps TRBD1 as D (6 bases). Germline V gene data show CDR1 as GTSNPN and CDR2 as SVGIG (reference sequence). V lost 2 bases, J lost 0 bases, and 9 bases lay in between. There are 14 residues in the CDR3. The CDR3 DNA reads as TGTGCCTGGAGTTTGGGGGCTAGCACAGATACGCAGTATTTT. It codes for CAWSLGASTDTQYF. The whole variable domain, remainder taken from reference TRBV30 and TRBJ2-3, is SQTIHQWPATLVQPVGSPLSLECTVEGTSNPNLYWYRQAAGRGLQLLFYSVGIGQISSEVPQNLSASRPQDRQFILSSKKLLLSDSGFYLCAWSLGASTDTQYFGPGTRLTVL.

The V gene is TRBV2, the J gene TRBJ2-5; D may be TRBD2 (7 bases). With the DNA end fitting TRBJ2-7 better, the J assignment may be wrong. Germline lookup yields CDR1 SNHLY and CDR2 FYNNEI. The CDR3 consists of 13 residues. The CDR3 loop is CASRAGAGNEQYF. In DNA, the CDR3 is TGTGCCAGCAGGGCGGGGGCAGGGAACGAGCAGTACTTC.

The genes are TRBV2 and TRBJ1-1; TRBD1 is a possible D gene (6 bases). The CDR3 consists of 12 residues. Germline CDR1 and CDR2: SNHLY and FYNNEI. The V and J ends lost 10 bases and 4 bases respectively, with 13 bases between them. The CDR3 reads CATRGQSTEAFF. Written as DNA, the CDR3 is TGTGCCACACGAGGACAGAGCACTGAAGCTTTCTTT.

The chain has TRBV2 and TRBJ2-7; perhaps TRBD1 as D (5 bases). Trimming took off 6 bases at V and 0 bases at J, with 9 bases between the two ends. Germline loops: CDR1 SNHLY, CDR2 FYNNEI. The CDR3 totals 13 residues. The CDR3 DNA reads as TGTGCCAGCAGAGGGGCCTACTCCTACGAGCAGTACTTC. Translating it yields CASRGAYSYEQYF. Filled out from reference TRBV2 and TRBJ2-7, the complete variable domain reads EPEVTQTPSHQVTQMGQEVILRCVPISNHLYFYWYRQILGQKVEFLVSFYNNEISEKSEIFDDQFSVERPDGSNFTLKIRSTKLEDSAMYFCASRGAYSYEQYFGPGTRLTVT.

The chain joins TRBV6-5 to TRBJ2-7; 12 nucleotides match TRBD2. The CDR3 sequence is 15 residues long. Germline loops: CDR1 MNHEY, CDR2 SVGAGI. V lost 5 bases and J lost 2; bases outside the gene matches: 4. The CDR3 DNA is TGTGCCAGCAGTCAAGGACTAGCGGGGCCCTACGAGCAGTACTTC. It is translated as CASSQGLAGPYEQYF.

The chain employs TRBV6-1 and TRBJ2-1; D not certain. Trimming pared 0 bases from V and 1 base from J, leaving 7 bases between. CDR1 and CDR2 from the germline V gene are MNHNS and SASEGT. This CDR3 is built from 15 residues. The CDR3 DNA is TGTGCCAGCAGTGAAGCGAGCAGGTCCTACAATGAGCAGTTCTTC. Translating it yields CASSEASRSYNEQFF.